This T cell receptor beta chain was identified in a study of OX40 agonist ivuxolimab in advanced cancers. Study summary: Partial response was recorded in three patients: one hepatocellular carcinoma and two cutaneous melanoma cases. Study conclusions and caveats: Blood T cells, both CD4+ and CD8+, expanded clonally by week 6 at 0.1 to 3.0 mg/kg.

At baseline, cycle 4 day 1, and cycle 7 day 1, blood was sampled. With respect to this clone: What it binds is unknown.

V was trimmed by 4 bases and J by 0 bases, leaving 14 bases between them. CDR1 is LNHDA, CDR2 SQIVND, per germline (reference sequence). The CDR3 runs 16 residues. Clones were read by immunoSEQ multiplex PCR, and TCRdb kept only the in-frame ones, dropping some. This repertoire shows about 66,000 clones, roughly 85% found once; its top ten account for 8% to 10%. The sequencing here drew on CD4+ or CD8+ T cells sorted from blood, taken in a trial of the OX40 agonist ivuxolimab. The chain employs TRBV19 and TRBJ2-3; D is ambiguous. The receptor was isolated from an adult with an advanced solid tumor such as melanoma, head and neck, liver or kidney cancer. DNA for the CDR3: TGTGCCAGTAGTAAGAACCCACCCCCTAGCACAGATACGCAGTATTTT. It encodes CASSKNPPPSTDTQYF.